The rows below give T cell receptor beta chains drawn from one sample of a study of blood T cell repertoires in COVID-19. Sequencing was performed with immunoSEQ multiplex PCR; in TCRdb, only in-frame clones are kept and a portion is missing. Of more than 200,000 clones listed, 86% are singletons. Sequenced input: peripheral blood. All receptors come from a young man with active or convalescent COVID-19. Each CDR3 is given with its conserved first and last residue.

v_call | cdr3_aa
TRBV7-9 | CASSLTGTEAFF
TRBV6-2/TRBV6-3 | CASSNLHPGGTNEKLFF
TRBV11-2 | CASSLVSYEQFF
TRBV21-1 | CASKGGTGSQPQHF
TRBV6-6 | CASSHPLRAGGNTEAFF
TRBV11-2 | CASSSPYSTSARSTDTQYF
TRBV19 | CASSMLQAYGYTF
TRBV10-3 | CATRSGGSNSPLHF
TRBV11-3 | CASSLNSRAEAFF
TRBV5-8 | CASRLGVPLHF
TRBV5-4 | CASGKGQHTDTQYF
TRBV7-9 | CASSSGHQNTEAFF
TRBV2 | CASRDRENQPQHF
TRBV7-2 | CASSHTVFYTEAFF
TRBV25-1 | CASSEPRAGANVLTF
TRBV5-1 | CASSPGLERGSYEQYF
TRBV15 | CATSGLRDSLYEQYF
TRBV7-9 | CASSLPRTGAGEQYF
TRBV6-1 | CASSEATGGYNEQFF
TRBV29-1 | CSVPSQGYGYTF
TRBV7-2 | CASSFRGTGDGNTIYF
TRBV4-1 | CASSQDRLAGITSSTDTQYF
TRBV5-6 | CASSLAGTGNQPQHF
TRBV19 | CASSTLFTPAGNLGNDNYGYTF
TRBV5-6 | CASSLGQYNSPLHF
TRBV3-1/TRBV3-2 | CASSPRDRGHQPQHF
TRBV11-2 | CASSFSGGANEQFF
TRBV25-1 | CASSELGSGETQYF
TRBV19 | CASRRGEAKNIQYF
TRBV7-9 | CASRMTRNTGELFF
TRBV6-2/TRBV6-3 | CASTPGQRYNEQFF
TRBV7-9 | CASSPLGTTSGNTIYF
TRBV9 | CASSPLFHTF
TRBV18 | CASSANQGGGNQPQHF
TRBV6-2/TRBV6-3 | CASSMTERGEQFF
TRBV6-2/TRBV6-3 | CASNPPGTGTYEQYF
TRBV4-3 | CASSQERLERAFF
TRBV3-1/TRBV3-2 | CASSPRQGNSPLHF
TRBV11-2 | CASSLDSSYGYTF
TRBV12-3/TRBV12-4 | CASSFTGEGEQYF
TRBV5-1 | CASSLGRGPGEQYF
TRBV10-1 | CASSPTGSGGYTF
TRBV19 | CASSPDRLQETQYF
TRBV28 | CASTQVVLNTGELFF
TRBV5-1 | CASRLTGSANYGYTF
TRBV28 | CASSSILAGGRDEQFF
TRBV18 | CASSRTGRSGAGELFF
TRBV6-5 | CASSKTGRANTEAFF
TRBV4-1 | CASSGDSNQPQHF
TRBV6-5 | CATRQWYQPYEQYF
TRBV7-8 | CASSSETSDRVGEQYF
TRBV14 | CASSLGGSYEQYF
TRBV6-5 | CASNRGVNTEAFF
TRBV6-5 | CASRRGQGRQPQHF
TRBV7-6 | CASSLEFGADTGANVLTF
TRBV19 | CASSYRGYNQPQHF
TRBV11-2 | CASTLAGGSYNEQFF
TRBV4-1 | CASSQGLQASYNSPLHF
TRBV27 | CASTPTGVNQPQHF
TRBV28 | CATFGLDRDSNQPQHF